The rows below give T cell receptor beta chains drawn from one sample of a study of identifying expanded T cells in peripheral blood. TCRdb keeps only in-frame clones here, not all; method: immunoSEQ multiplex PCR. The table has about 130,000 clones, 86% seen once. The specimen sequenced was blood. The source of these receptors is a person aged 18 to 70 in good health. Each CDR3 is given with its conserved first and last residue. The D gene is left open where the match is weak. Only part of the rows carry a size: once, few, many, or a class if the clone is expanded.

D gene	V gene	J gene	clone size	CDR3 DNA	CDR3 protein
NA	TRBV2	TRBJ2-2	NA	TGTGCCAGCAGTACAGTCCTCACCGGGGAGCTGTTTTTT	CASSTVLTGELFF
NA	TRBV10-3	TRBJ2-7	NA	TGTGCCATCAGTGAGTCTGGCGGGGCGCGGGAGCAGTACTTC	CAISESGGAREQYF
NA	TRBV29-1	TRBJ2-2	NA	TGCAGCGTTGTAATAGGAGGGGCCGCAACCGGGGAGCTGTTTTTT	CSVVIGGAATGELFF
NA	TRBV5-4	TRBJ2-7	NA	TGTGCCAGCAGCTTCCCCAGGGTGAACGAGCAGTACTTC	CASSFPRVNEQYF
NA	TRBV6-1	TRBJ1-2	NA	TGTGCCAGCAGTGAATGGCAGTATGGCTACACCTTC	CASSEWQYGYTF
NA	TRBV7-2	TRBJ1-5	NA	TGTGCCAGCAGCTTAGAGTCAGGGCTCCAAGGGTATCCCCAGCATTTT	CASSLESGLQGYPQHF
NA	TRBV4-2	TRBJ2-7	NA	TGTGCCAGCAGCCAGGCAGCTCAAACACCCTCCGAGCAGTACTTC	CASSQAAQTPSEQYF
TRBD1	TRBV28	TRBJ1-2	NA	TGTGCCAGCTTGTGGACAGGGTATGGCTACACCTTC	CASLWTGYGYTF
NA	TRBV25-1	TRBJ1-1	NA	TGTGCCAGCACCTCCTCTTTCACTGAAGCTTTCTTT	CASTSSFTEAFF
TRBD1	TRBV5-1	TRBJ1-1	once	TGCGCCAGCAGTTTGACAGGGGCGCGGTGGAGCACTGAAGCTTTCTTT	CASSLTGARWSTEAFF
TRBD1	TRBV2	TRBJ2-7	NA	TGTGCCAGCAGTGGGGACAGGGGGGTTCGGGACTTC	CASSGDRGVRDF
TRBD2	TRBV12-5	TRBJ2-1	NA	TGTGCTAGTGGTGCGGGGGGCCTATACAATGAGCAGTTCTTC	CASGAGGLYNEQFF
NA	TRBV18	TRBJ1-6	few	TGTGCCAGCTCGCTAGGGGGGGGCTCACCCCTCCACTTT	CASSLGGGSPLHF
NA	TRBV7-8	TRBJ2-7	once	TGTGCCAGCAGCAACGGGAGAGTCTACGTGCAGTACTTC	CASSNGRVYVQYF
NA	TRBV5-1	TRBJ2-1	NA	TGCGCCAGCAGCTTCGGGCACGACAATGAGCAGTTCTTC	CASSFGHDNEQFF
TRBD1	TRBV19	TRBJ2-7	NA	TGTGCCACCCACCCCCCAGGGGGCTACGAGCAGTACTTC	CATHPPGGYEQYF
NA	TRBV5-4	TRBJ2-1	NA	TGTGCCAGCAGCCCCCATAACCCCTACAATGAGCAGTTCTTC	CASSPHNPYNEQFF
TRBD1	TRBV19	TRBJ1-5	NA	TGTGCCAGTAGTCCGAGGGGGCTGGGCAATCAGCCCCAGCATTTT	CASSPRGLGNQPQHF
NA	TRBV19	TRBJ2-1	NA	TGTGCCAGTAGTATAGTTAGGACACAGTCCTACAATGAGCAGTTCTTC	CASSIVRTQSYNEQFF
TRBD1	TRBV6-1	TRBJ2-7	NA	TGTGCCAGCTGCGGGACAGGGTTCAACGAGCAGTACTTC	CASCGTGFNEQYF
TRBD2	TRBV7-3	TRBJ2-1	NA	TGTGCCAGCAGCGTAATAGCGGGAGGGTCCGACAATGAGCAGTTCTTC	CASSVIAGGSDNEQFF
NA	TRBV29-1	TRBJ1-5	NA	TGCAGCGTTGTATCCGGGCTCGACAATCAGCCCCAGCATTTT	CSVVSGLDNQPQHF
TRBD1	TRBV6-5	TRBJ2-2	NA	TGTGCCAGCAGCGCCGGGACAGCGAACACCGGGGAGCTGTTTTTT	CASSAGTANTGELFF
TRBD1	TRBV7-2	TRBJ2-7	NA	TGTGCCAGCAGCCGGGACAGGGGAGGGGACGAGCAGTACTTC	CASSRDRGGDEQYF
NA	TRBV29-1	TRBJ1-1	NA	TGCAGCGTTGAACGGCAGGGTATGAACACTGAAGCTTTCTTT	CSVERQGMNTEAFF
TRBD1	TRBV13	TRBJ1-1	NA	TGTGCCAGCAGCCCAGGGGGCTTCACTGAAGCTTTCTTT	CASSPGGFTEAFF
TRBD1	TRBV27	TRBJ1-3	NA	TGTGCCAGCAGTCAGGGGACAGGGGTTGGAAACACCATATATTTT	CASSQGTGVGNTIYF
NA	TRBV5-6	TRBJ1-5	NA	TGTGCCAGCAGCTTCTCGGGTTCCGTTGCGCCCCAGCATTTT	CASSFSGSVAPQHF
NA	TRBV11-2	TRBJ2-7	once	TGTGCCAGCAGCTTATCCTTAACCGAGCAGTACTTC	CASSLSLTEQYF
NA	TRBV6-6	TRBJ1-5	NA	TGTGCCAGCAGTTCGGCCCGGGGGCCCCAGCATTTT	CASSSARGPQHF
NA	TRBV7-2	TRBJ1-1	NA	TGTGCCAGCAGCTTAAATCAGGGAACGAACACTGAAGCTTTCTTT	CASSLNQGTNTEAFF
TRBD1	TRBV7-3	TRBJ2-2	NA	TGTGCCAGCAGCTCCCGGGACAGGGGGACCGGGGAGCTGTTTTTT	CASSSRDRGTGELFF
TRBD1	TRBV13	TRBJ1-2	NA	TGTGCCAGCAGCTATAGGGGGCAGAACTATGGCTACACCTTC	CASSYRGQNYGYTF
TRBD2	TRBV18	TRBJ2-3	NA	TGTGCCAGCTCACCACCAAATAGCGGGGGTGAATTTGATACGCAGTATTTT	CASSPPNSGGEFDTQYF
NA	TRBV2	TRBJ1-3	NA	TGTGCCAGCAGTGAGTGGGGAGGTGGAAACACCATATATTTT	CASSEWGGGNTIYF
TRBD2	TRBV5-8	TRBJ2-3	NA	TGTGCCAGCAGCCCGGGGAGGGACCCCACAGATACGCAGTATTTT	CASSPGRDPTDTQYF
NA	TRBV7-9	TRBJ1-1	few	TGTGCCAGCAGCCTTAGAGCAGACGGCACTGAAGCTTTCTTT	CASSLRADGTEAFF
TRBD1	TRBV25-1	TRBJ2-1	NA	TGTGCCAGCAGCCTCGGGACAGCCAACAATGAGCAGTTCTTC	CASSLGTANNEQFF
NA	TRBV14	TRBJ2-1	NA	TGTGCCAGCAGCCAAGATTTAGAGCAGTTCTTC	CASSQDLEQFF
TRBD1	TRBV28	TRBJ1-5	NA	TGTGCCAGCAGAAGACAGGGGACCCTACTCCAGCATTTT	CASRRQGTLLQHF
TRBD1	TRBV7-2	TRBJ1-6	NA	TGTGCCAGCAGGAAACGGACAGGCATTGATTCACCCCTCCACTTT	CASRKRTGIDSPLHF
NA	TRBV6-6	TRBJ1-4	NA	TGTGCCAGCAGTTACATGGCGGGGGGTGAAAAACTGTTTTTT	CASSYMAGGEKLFF
NA	TRBV6-1	TRBJ2-7	NA	TGTGCCAGCAGTGAAGATCAGGATTTTGACAACGAGCAGTACTTC	CASSEDQDFDNEQYF
TRBD1	TRBV10-1	TRBJ1-1	NA	TGCGCCAGCAGTCCAGGGGGCGCGGAGATGAACACTGAAGCTTTCTTT	CASSPGGAEMNTEAFF
NA	TRBV27	TRBJ2-3	NA	TGTGCCAGCAGTCTCGGACCCGCGGGTGCAGATACGCAGTATTTT	CASSLGPAGADTQYF
NA	TRBV11-3	TRBJ1-3	NA	TGTGCCAGCAGCTTGGGTCCTGGAAACACCATATATTTT	CASSLGPGNTIYF
NA	TRBV2	TRBJ2-5	NA	TGTGCCAGCAGTGAAGATCTAGGGGGTTGGCGGGAGACCCAGTACTTC	CASSEDLGGWRETQYF
NA	TRBV7-8	TRBJ1-1	few	TGTGCCAGCAGCTGGGCGGAGGGCACTGAAGCTTTCTTT	CASSWAEGTEAFF
NA	TRBV28	TRBJ2-3	NA	TGTGCCAGCAGTTTCCCGTTCGGCACAGACTCAACGCAGTATTTT	CASSFPFGTDSTQYF
NA	TRBV28	TRBJ1-2	NA	TGTGCCAGCAGTCGGACGCGAGGCGGCTACACCTTC	CASSRTRGGYTF
NA	TRBV9	TRBJ1-3	once	TGTGCCAGCAGCGTGAGGGGTGGAAACACCATATATTTT	CASSVRGGNTIYF
NA	TRBV28	TRBJ1-5	NA	TGTGCCAGCAGTCATAGCCCCTGGGAACGAAGGATGGGGCCCCAGCATTTT	CASSHSPWERRMGPQHF
TRBD2	TRBV11-3	TRBJ2-7	NA	TGTGCCAGCAGCCCCAGCGGGGACTACGAGCAGTACTTC	CASSPSGDYEQYF
TRBD1	TRBV10-2	TRBJ2-7	few	TGCGCCAGTACAGGGGAAGGGTACGAGCAGTACTTC	CASTGEGYEQYF
NA	TRBV7-8	TRBJ2-7	NA	TGTGCCAGCAGCTTAGCGCAGGCTAGCGAGCAGTACTTC	CASSLAQASEQYF
NA	TRBV6-1	TRBJ2-1	NA	TGTGCCAGCATTTTTGGCACCAGCTCCTACAATGAGCAGTTCTTC	CASIFGTSSYNEQFF
TRBD2	TRBV7-3	TRBJ2-5	NA	TGTGCCAGCAGCACGGGACTAGCGGGACAAGAGACCCAGTACTTC	CASSTGLAGQETQYF
NA	TRBV6-5	TRBJ2-6	NA	TGTGCCAGCAGTTCCAGGCCTGGGGCCAACGTCCTGACTTTC	CASSSRPGANVLTF
TRBD1	TRBV6-1	TRBJ1-6	once	TGTGCCAGCAGTACAGGGGGCTCCTATAATTCACCCCTCCACTTT	CASSTGGSYNSPLHF
TRBD2	TRBV2	TRBJ2-1	NA	TGTGCCAGCAGTTTTCCGGGACTAGCGGACAATGAGCAGTTCTTC	CASSFPGLADNEQFF